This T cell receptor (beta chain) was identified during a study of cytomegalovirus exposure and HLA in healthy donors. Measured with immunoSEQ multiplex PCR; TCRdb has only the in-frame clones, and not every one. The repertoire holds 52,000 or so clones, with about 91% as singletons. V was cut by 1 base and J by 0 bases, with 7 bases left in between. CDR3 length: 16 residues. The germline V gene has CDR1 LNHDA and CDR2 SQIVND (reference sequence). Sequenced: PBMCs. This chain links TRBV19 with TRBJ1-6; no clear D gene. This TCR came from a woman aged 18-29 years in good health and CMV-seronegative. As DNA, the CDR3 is TGTGCCAGTAGTATAGGGGGAGACTCCTATAATTCACCCCTCCACTTT. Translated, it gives CASSIGGDSYNSPLHF.